This paragraph reports one TCR beta chain. This clone's antigen is unknown. Base qualities are not recorded, but no much larger clone differs from it by a single base. This sample stems from a study of T cell responses to AZD1222 COVID-19 vaccine (dated by TCRdb to the early 2020s). About the investigation overall: AZD1222 recipients given second doses at about 4 weeks or at about 12 weeks were pooled, since spike-specific TCR depth and breadth were not found to differ between the two schedules. TCR sequencing was performed for 233 trial participants, of whom about 200 were given two doses of AZD1222 and around 25 were given two doses of MenACWY control vaccine. Trial participants were enrolled by age into subgroups of 18-55, 56-69 and 70-plus years, and roughly 160, 29 and 62 TCR-sequenced participants, respectively, were included in these subgroups.

The CDR3 regions of human TCRbeta chains were analyzed by immunosequencing. Regarding the original processing steps: TCRs in the repertoires were matched against a reference library of SARS-CoV-2-specific TCRs that had been generated with the MIRA antigen-specificity platform. Breadth was defined as the fraction of unique TCRs that were SARS-CoV-2-associated. Depth was defined as the fraction of total T cells that were SARS-CoV-2-associated. Using the MIRA data, every spike-specific TCR was mapped to the spike region that the TCR reacted to and assigned to either a CD4 or a CD8 class. Log10-transformed breadth and depth values were compared by one-way ANOVA with Sidak's multiple comparisons tests. Drawn from immuneACCESS, this table holds only the in-frame rearrangements with V and J called that TCRdb kept. Clones are partly lost; checked studies trace under half to an unresolved V gene and leave the rest unexplained. That table supplies the V and J calls and clone size; D and trimming were determined from the DNA. The sample table shows 60,000 to 80,000 clones, and about 90% are seen once. Just under 5% of the sample belongs to the ten largest clones.

According to the germline V gene, CDR1 reads SNHLY and CDR2 reads FYNNEI. V is shortened by 6 bases, J by 0 bases, and the region joining them spans 12 bases. The CDR3, cysteine through phenylalanine, is 16 amino acids long. Just CDR3 DNA is preserved here, 48 bases in frame from base 1. Taken with the paper, the label for time point translates to: baseline before first vaccination. Vaccinee samples came from UK trials COV001 and COV002, including a single-blind randomized controlled phase 2/3 trial of AZD1222 (ChAdOx1 nCoV-19) in healthy adults. Trial participant PBMC samples were collected at day 0 and day 28 after the second dose for TCRbeta chain sequencing. Results the study describes overall, beyond this receptor: Only six or seven AZD1222 recipients were SARS-CoV-2 seropositive at baseline, limiting conclusions about previously exposed vaccinees. Vaccine-associated CD4 TCRs spanned the whole spike protein, with dominant responses in regions 160-218 and 743-854. Nearly half of unique spike-specific TCRs reportedly recognized epitopes outside regions mutated in the B.1.351 and B.1.1.7 variants. Because no samples from the day 14 peak response were available, repertoires could be characterized only after the peak T cell response. A significant rise in spike-specific TCR breadth and depth was observed after two AZD1222 doses relative to day 0 and relative to MenACWY recipients. The 56-69-year group was small, and its depth increase did not reach significance, likely because of low power. Most participants were white British and females outnumbered males, and the authors suggested that clonal diversity may have been underestimated.

The sample here was peripheral blood, taken on day 0 of AZD1222 vaccination. The rearrangement combines TRBV2 with TRBJ1-6; no D gene can be assigned with confidence. This TCR came from an adult in good health. The sequenced DNA is TGTGCCAGCAGATCCGGACGGAGCTCCTATAATTCACCCCTCCACTTT. Its protein is CASRSGRSSYNSPLHF.